The 10 T cell receptor beta chains reported below all come from one sample, sequenced in a study of cytomegalovirus exposure and HLA in healthy donors (TCRdb year 2017). Libraries were made using the immunoSEQ multiplex PCR assay. A mixture of 60 forward primers for TCR Vbeta segments and 13 reverse primers for TCR Jbeta segments was used in the multiplex PCR. TCRdb provides this immuneACCESS table in a form limited to in-frame rearrangements. Some clones are lacking; in checked studies, under half of them reflect an unresolved V gene, and why the rest are absent is not known. This sample comprises tens of thousands of clones, 75% to 85% of them detected only once. The ten largest clones capture around 4% of the sample. What was sequenced was PBMCs. Receptors originate from a man aged 25 to 40 in good health and CMV-seronegative.

The chain combines TRBV7-9 with TRBJ1-1, with 8 bases identical to TRBD1. From germline, CDR1 is SEHNR and CDR2 FQNEAQ (reference sequence). This CDR3 comprises 15 residues. Trimming at V came to 4 bases and at J to 2 bases, leaving 6 bases not matched to a gene. The CDR3 bases are TGTGCCAGCAGCTCGGGGACAGGACCCAACACTGAAGCTTTCTTT. This sequence encodes CASSSGTGPNTEAFF.

The chain couples TRBV9 to TRBJ2-3, with D uncertain. V lost 4 bases, J lost 4 bases, and 13 bases lay in between. Germline V gene data show CDR1 as SGDLS and CDR2 as YYNGEE. This CDR3 contains 14 residues. The CDR3 loop is CASSPRPRADTQYF. CDR3 in DNA: TGTGCCAGCAGCCCCCGCCCTCGGGCAGATACGCAGTATTTT.

The rearrangement links TRBV6-6 to TRBJ2-5; 7 nucleotides align to TRBD1. The DNA matches TRBJ2-7 better at its end, which makes the J call doubtful. Per the germline V gene, CDR1 is MNHNY and CDR2 is SVGAGI (reference sequence). This CDR3 region has 15 residues. DNA of the CDR3: TGTGCCAGCAGGCCGATGACAGGGTCCACCTACGAGCAGTACTTC. Translation: CASRPMTGSTYEQYF.

In its sample, this clone was seen once. This chain joins TRBV19 and TRBJ1-2; tentative D call: TRBD1 (5 bases). The CDR3 is made up of 13 amino acids. CDR1 is LNHDA and CDR2 is SQIVND in the germline V gene (reference sequence). Trimming left V 7 bases short and J 7 bases short, with 16 bases between. The CDR3 is CASTWTDQGGYTF. Written as DNA, the CDR3 is TGTGCCAGTACCTGGACGGACCAGGGTGGCTACACCTTC.

This clone was picked up one time. The chain employs TRBV25-1 and TRBJ2-5; 7 bases align to TRBD1. CDR1 and CDR2 (germline): MGHDK, SYGVNS. This CDR3 has 15 residues. The junction had 13 bases not matched to a gene; V was cut back by 8 bases and J by 4 bases. As DNA, the CDR3 is TGTGCCAGCGGGGCTCTTACAGGGGCTGGAGAGACCCAGTACTTC. Translating gives CASGALTGAGETQYF.

The rearrangement joins TRBV4-3 to TRBJ1-1, with D uncertain. The CDR3 is made up of 15 amino acids. Per germline, CDR1 LGHNA and CDR2 YSLEER. V was shortened by 1 base and J by 4 bases, with 13 bases between the two germline ends. The CDR3 DNA reads TGCGCCAGCAGCCAAGCTTGGTCGGTCCCCACTGAAGCTTTCTTT. It yields the protein CASSQAWSVPTEAFF.

V usage is TRBV6-5 and J usage is TRBJ2-7; TRBD1 might be the D (6 bases). Deletions cut 5 bases from V and 0 bases from J, with 11 bases between. CDR3 length: 14 amino acids. Germline CDR1 MNHEY, CDR2 SVGAGI. Here the CDR3 reads CASSPGTTSYEQYF. CDR3 bases: TGTGCCAGCAGTCCCGGGACAACCTCCTACGAGCAGTACTTC.

The chain recombines TRBV4-1 with TRBJ2-7; 8 bases fit TRBD1. Germline values: CDR1 MGHRA, CDR2 YSYEKL. This CDR3 has 15 residues. The V segment lost 1 base and the J segment 5 bases; nucleotides outside the gene matches: 7. The CDR3 spells CASSQGGQGQDEQYF. The CDR3 DNA is TGCGCCAGCAGCCAAGGAGGACAGGGCCAGGACGAGCAGTACTTC.

The gene calls are TRBV7-8 and TRBJ2-7, with D perhaps matching TRBD1 (5 bases). The CDR3 runs 14 residues. Trimming pared 4 bases from V and 3 bases from J, leaving 13 bases between. Germline loops: CDR1 SGHVS, CDR2 FQNEAQ. CDR3: CASSSLQGSYEQYF. CDR3 in DNA: TGTGCCAGCAGCTCACTCCAGGGTAGCTACGAGCAGTACTTC.

The chain has TRBV6-5 and TRBJ1-2; 9 bases align to TRBD1. Per germline, CDR1 MNHEY and CDR2 SVGAGI. V lost 0 bases and J lost 7; bases outside the gene matches: 3. The CDR3 consists of 14 residues. The CDR3 protein is CASSYSGTGSGYTF. Written as DNA, the CDR3 is TGTGCCAGCAGTTACTCGGGGACAGGGAGTGGCTACACCTTC.